This TCR beta chain comes out of a study of cytomegalovirus exposure and HLA in healthy donors. For the study at large: Earlier findings included about 120 million unique TCR beta sequences obtained from about 180 million T cells.

PCR involved 60 Vbeta and 13 Jbeta primers. As processed by the authors: A later analysis counted 65 million to 95 million unique TCR beta chains, some 12 million shared. Repertoires were generated with immunoSEQ multiplex PCR, while TCRdb's copy carries only in-frame clones and drops some. V, J and clone size reflect that table, while D and trimming were determined from the DNA. The sample holds tens of thousands of clones; around three quarters are singletons and the top ten take about 2.3%. The germline V gene has CDR1 SGHRS and CDR2 YFSETQ. CDR3 length: 13 residues. The junction had 2 bases not matched to a gene; V was cut back by 0 bases and J by 8 bases. Nominally healthy donors provided the samples, though records likely missed some immune exposures.

The sequence was collected from a man aged 30-40 years in good health and CMV-seronegative. The chain recombines TRBV5-1 with TRBJ2-1; 7 bases match TRBD1. The sample consisted of PBMCs. Here the CDR3 reads CASSLATGDEQFF. The CDR3 DNA is TGCGCCAGCAGCTTGGCCACAGGGGATGAGCAGTTCTTC.